What follows are 6 T cell receptor beta chains derived from one specimen sequenced in a study of tumor-infiltrating lymphocytes in primary liver carcinoma. Synthesis of TCR beta cDNA was carried out from about 540 ng total RNA with a constant-region primer. Three nested multiplex PCR rounds, a slightly modified ARM-PCR method, built the TCR beta libraries. The first two PCR rounds used TRBV1-TRBV30 forward primers with a C-beta reverse primer, roughly 10 cycles each. TCRdb independently ran MiXCR on the multiplex PCR reads; one entry per CDR3 protein. The sample has 95,000 to 150,000 distinct CDR3 sequences, approximately 68% seen once. Without any cell sorting, about 18-31 mg of bulk tissue yielded co-extracted RNA and DNA. The sequencing sample was made of tumor-adjacent normal liver tissue. The source is a woman in her fifties or sixties with primary liver carcinoma and hepatitis B virus infection.

The gene calls are TRBV19 and TRBJ2-5, with D unclear. The V end lost 7 bases, the J end lost 5 bases, and 11 bases lay between the germline ends. The CDR3 is 12 amino acids. The germline V gene encodes CDR1 LNHDA and CDR2 SQIVND (reference sequence). The CDR3 region is CASTIDRETQYF. The CDR3 DNA reads as TGTGCCAGTACTATCGATCGGGAGACCCAGTACTTC.

The chain is built from TRBV11-2 and TRBJ2-7, with D unclear. V lost 1 base, J lost 9 bases, and 16 bases lay in between. CDR1 is SGHAT and CDR2 is FQNNGV in the germline V gene. The CDR3 runs to 14 residues. The chain's CDR3 is CASSLAQRAHGQYF. The CDR3 DNA reads TGTGCCAGCAGCTTAGCACAGAGAGCCCACGGGCAGTACTTC. The whole variable domain, remainder taken from reference TRBV11-2 and TRBJ2-7, is EAGVAQSPRYKIIEKRQSVAFWCNPISGHATLYWYQQILGQGPKLLIQFQNNGVVDDSQLPKDRFSAERLKGVDSTLKIQPAKLEDSAVYLCASSLAQRAHGQYFGPGTRLTVT.

At least ten counts were recorded for this clonotype. The chain is built from TRBV6-5 and TRBJ1-2, with D hard to call. There are 15 residues in the CDR3. Germline V lookup: CDR1 MNHEY, CDR2 SVGAGI. V lost 1 base, J lost 0 bases, and 9 bases lay in between. CDR3 protein: CASSYFSGPNYGYTF. CDR3 DNA sequence: TGTGCCAGCAGTTACTTTTCGGGCCCTAACTATGGCTACACCTTC.

This clonotype has ten or more counts. The genes are TRBV7-9 and TRBJ1-5, with unresolved D. Trimming removed 1 base from V and 5 bases from J, with 9 bases in between. In germline, CDR1 is SEHNR, CDR2 FQNEAQ (reference sequence). The CDR3 has 14 residues. CDR3 in DNA: TGTGCCAGCAGCTTAGAGGGTTCCTATCAGCCCCAGCATTTT. As protein: CASSLEGSYQPQHF.

The rearrangement links TRBV6-1 to TRBJ2-5; TRBD1 matches 8 bases. CDR1 and CDR2 from the germline V gene are MNHNS and SASEGT. The CDR3 runs to 16 residues. CDR3 loop: CVSTRGDRTDQETQYF. DNA for the CDR3: TGTGTCAGTACGAGGGGGGACAGGACCGACCAAGAGACCCAGTACTTC.

This clonotype appeared a single time. The CDR3 does not close with the conserved phenylalanine or tryptophan, likely indicating a read error. This sequence joins TRBV6-5 and TRBJ2-7; maybe TRBD1 (6 bases). This CDR3 has 14 amino acids. The V gene's germline CDR1 is MNHEY and CDR2 SVGAGI. Here the CDR3 DNA reads TGTACCAACACCATGACAGGTTACCCCTACGAGCAGTACATC. It specifies CTNTMTGYPYEQYI.